Listed below are T cell receptor beta chains from one sample, sequenced in a study of spatial heterogeneity in lung cancer. TCRdb fed the 5' RACE reads into MiXCR, producing one record per CDR3 protein. Of about 45,000 distinct CDR3 sequences listed, 12% are singletons. The sample in question was PBMCs, obtained at surgery. These receptors originate from a female donor with early-stage non-small cell lung cancer. Both conserved end residues are part of each CDR3. D genes are given only for firm matches. Clone size is given for some rows only: seen once, a few or many times, or a class if the clone is expanded.

d_call j_call v_call clone_size cdr3_aa cdr3_nt
. TRBJ1-6 TRBV6-5 many CASSYRVNSPLHF TGTGCCAGCAGTTACAGGGTCAATTCACCCCTCCACTTT
. TRBJ1-2 TRBV19 . CASSMNSGWYGYNF TGTGCCAGTAGTATGAACTCAGGATGGTATGGCTACAACTTC
TRBD1 TRBJ2-7 TRBV5-1 . CASSLADTGVSYEQYF TGCGCCAGCAGCTTGGCCGATACAGGGGTCTCCTACGAGCAGTACTTC
. TRBJ1-2 TRBV5-4 few CASSLVGSGVYGYTF TGTGCCAGCAGCTTGGTGGGCTCCGGGGTCTATGGCTACACCTTC
TRBD1 TRBJ2-1 TRBV12-3/TRBV12-4 . CASSSYRGSYNEQFF TGTGCCAGCAGTTCTTACAGGGGCTCCTACAATGAGCAGTTCTTC
TRBD2 TRBJ2-7 TRBV13 few CASSPGLAGSYEQYF TGTGCCAGCAGCCCCGGACTAGCGGGGAGCTACGAGCAGTACTTC
. TRBJ1-5 TRBV27 few CASSLSVVNQPQHF TGTGCCAGCAGTTTATCGGTGGTTAATCAGCCCCAGCATTTT
. TRBJ2-7 TRBV6-1 few CASNQGGASYEQYF TGTGCCAGCAATCAGGGGGGAGCTTCCTACGAGCAGTACTTC
TRBD1 TRBJ1-2 TRBV5-5 few CASSWDSSNYGYTF TGTGCCAGCAGCTGGGACAGTTCTAACTATGGCTACACCTTC
TRBD1 TRBJ2-1 TRBV5-4 once CASSLLTGGYNEQFF TGTGCCAGCAGCTTGTTGACAGGGGGATACAATGAGCAGTTCTTC